A few counts support the clone carrying this T cell receptor beta chain. Its matching antigen is unknown. This sample was included in a study of blood T cells in healthy people across ages. Overall study findings and caveats: The study could not conclusively compare naive and antigen-experienced cells, given its unsorted PBMCs. The diversity estimates, figures obtained from one million T cells, were considered underestimates. Naive T cell percentage and TCR beta diversity correlated strongly.

Each donor had approximately 10 milliliters of peripheral blood drawn. Primers used in a second PCR of about 6 to 11 cycles were a sample-barcoded 5' primer and a J-beta primer mix. TCRdb reprocessed the 5' RACE reads via MiXCR and lists one record per CDR3 protein. The sample lists some 1.5 million distinct CDR3 sequences, 28% occurring once. V lost 8 bases and J lost 11; bases outside the gene matches: 7. In germline, CDR1 is MDHEN, CDR2 SYDVKM. The CDR3 contains 11 residues. Specimen: blood. The chain links TRBV28 to TRBJ2-5; 8 bases fit TRBD2. The TCR sequence derives from a young woman in good health. This CDR3 is CASDTRGEQYF. CDR3 bases: TGTGCCAGCGACACGCGGGGGGAGCAGTACTTC. Together with reference TRBV28 and TRBJ2-5, the CDR3 gives the full variable domain: DVKVTQSSRYLVKRTGEKVFLECVQDMDHENMFWYRQDPGLGLRLIYFSYDVKMKEKGDIPEGYSVSREKKERFSLILESASTNQTSMYLCASDTRGEQYFGPGTRLLVL.